These 29 T cell receptor beta chains were sequenced from one sample in a study of blood T cell repertoires in COVID-19. The data were produced by immunoSEQ multiplex PCR, yet TCRdb's version contains in-frame clones alone and is incomplete. The data show tens of thousands of clones, about 90% seen once. Sequenced material: peripheral blood. These receptors originate from a man aged 50-59 years with active COVID-19.

V and J are TRBV5-1 and TRBJ1-2, with 7 positions matching TRBD1. The germline CDR1 and CDR2 sequences are SGHRS and YFSETQ. This CDR3 contains 13 residues. V shed 1 base, J shed 6 bases, and the junction held 3 bases outside the gene matches. The CDR3 loop is CASSLNRGDGYTF. Here the CDR3 DNA reads TGCGCCAGCAGCTTGAACAGGGGCGATGGCTACACCTTC.

This chain links TRBV6-5 with TRBJ2-7; D may be TRBD1 (6 bases). With 2 bases removed from V and 2 bases from J, the gap between germline ends came to 7 bases. The CDR3 has 13 residues. CDR1 is MNHEY and CDR2 is SVGAGI in the germline V gene. The CDR3 reads CASSYGQTYEQYF. The CDR3 nucleotides read TGTGCCAGCAGTTACGGACAGACCTACGAGCAGTACTTC.

CDR3 DNA sequence: TGTGCCAGCAGTTACGGGGGGTTGGGGGCCAACGTCCTGACTTTC. Amino acids: CASSYGGLGANVLTF. This rearrangement joins TRBV6-2 or TRBV6-3 to TRBJ2-6; TRBD2 might be the D (6 bases). Germline V lookup: CDR1 MNHEY, CDR2 SVGEGT. V gave up 2 bases and J gave up 4 bases, with 9 bases separating them. CDR3 size: 15 residues.

The chain uses TRBV7-2 and TRBJ1-1, with TRBD1 matching 7 bases. Trimming removed 4 bases from V and 6 bases from J; junction bases left unmatched: 2. Per germline, CDR1 SGHTA and CDR2 FQGNSA. The CDR3 runs to 12 residues. The CDR3 is CASSSQGAEAFF. The CDR3 DNA sequence: TGTGCCAGCAGCTCGCAGGGGGCTGAAGCTTTCTTT.

This chain connects TRBV5-1 to TRBJ2-7, with 11 bases identical to TRBD2. The CDR3 extends over 15 amino acids. Germline V gene lookup returns CDR1 SGHRS and CDR2 YFSETQ. V shed 5 bases and J 0 bases; nucleotides not matched to a gene: 4. CDR3 in DNA: TGCGCCAGCAGTATACTAGCGGGGGCCTCCTACGAGCAGTACTTC. Amino acid sequence: CASSILAGASYEQYF.

The chain joins TRBV15 to TRBJ2-7; perhaps TRBD2 as D (5 bases). CDR1 is LNHNV, CDR2 YYDKDF, per germline (reference sequence). The CDR3 consists of 17 residues. V shed 0 bases and J shed 2 bases, with 17 bases lying between them. The CDR3 region has the DNA TGTGCCACCAGCAGAGAATTGGGGAGTGGCACCACCTACGAGCAGTACTTC. Its translation is CATSRELGSGTTYEQYF.

This sequence joins TRBV5-1 and TRBJ1-3; maybe TRBD1 (6 bases). Germline CDR1 reads SGHRS; CDR2 reads YFSETQ. The V end was cut by 1 base, the J end by 1 base, with 15 bases between. The CDR3 is 17 residues long. CDR3 residues: CASSLLGDIRSGNTIYF. CDR3 nucleotide sequence: TGCGCCAGCAGCTTGCTCGGGGACATTCGGTCTGGAAACACCATATATTTT.

The J gene is TRBJ2-7, the V gene TRBV12-5, with a weak D call TRBD1 (6 bases). Between the trimmed V and J ends, which lost 5 bases and 7 bases, there was a span of 9 bases. Germline loops: CDR1 LGHNT, CDR2 FRNRAP. CDR3 length: 11 amino acids. DNA for the CDR3: TGTGCTAGTGGTCTGAGGGGGGAGCAGTACTTC. Its protein is CASGLRGEQYF.

This clone was observed once. This chain uses TRBV11-2 with TRBJ2-7; 9 nucleotides align to TRBD1. Germline V gene data show CDR1 as SGHAT and CDR2 as FQNNGV. V trimming: 1 base; J trimming: 3 bases; junction bases outside the gene matches: 7. The CDR3 is made up of 16 amino acids. The CDR3 region is CASSLVSGQGIYEQYF. The CDR3 DNA reads as TGTGCCAGCAGCTTAGTGTCGGGACAGGGCATCTACGAGCAGTACTTC. The full variable domain, rest sourced from reference TRBV11-2 and TRBJ2-7, is EAGVAQSPRYKIIEKRQSVAFWCNPISGHATLYWYQQILGQGPKLLIQFQNNGVVDDSQLPKDRFSAERLKGVDSTLKIQPAKLEDSAVYLCASSLVSGQGIYEQYFGPGTRLTVT.

The chain links TRBV2 to TRBJ2-3, with 9 bases lining up with TRBD2. The ends lost 4 bases at V and 2 bases at J; junction bases unmatched: 7. The CDR3 covers 16 residues. Germline-derived CDR1 and CDR2 are SNHLY and FYNNEI. The CDR3 DNA follows: TGTGCCAGCAGTGGGGCTAGCGGGGACGACACAGATACGCAGTATTTT. Protein sequence: CASSGASGDDTDTQYF.

The rearrangement links TRBV18 to TRBJ1-2, with 8 bases identical to TRBD1. Germline CDR1 reads KGHSH; CDR2 reads LQKENI. The CDR3 runs 13 residues. J lost 7 bases, V lost 5 bases, and 6 bases had no gene match. Written as DNA, the CDR3 is TGTGCCAGCTCATCGGACAGGGATTTTGGCTACACCTTC. Translated: CASSSDRDFGYTF.

The CDR3, as DNA: TGTGCCAGCAGCTCATCTAGCTTACATACGCAGTATTTT. Its translation is CASSSSSLHTQYF. The chain employs TRBV7-3 and TRBJ2-3, with D tentatively TRBD2 (5 bases). Germline CDR1 reads SGHTA; CDR2 reads FQGTGA. The CDR3 contains 13 residues. Trimming stripped 4 bases from V and 7 bases from J, with 12 bases between.

The chain links TRBV30 to TRBJ2-3; D call uncertain. The CDR3 covers 16 residues. V lost 0 bases, J lost 0 bases, and 13 bases lay in between. Germline CDR1 is GTSNPN and CDR2 is SVGIG (reference sequence). The CDR3 here is CAWSVRGRTSTDTQYF. The DNA for the CDR3 is TGTGCCTGGAGTGTACGCGGAAGAACTAGCACAGATACGCAGTATTTT.

This sequence joins TRBV28 and TRBJ1-5; TRBD1 might be the D (5 bases). Germline V gene sequence: CDR1 MDHEN, CDR2 SYDVKM. CDR3 length: 14 residues. Trimming removed 6 bases at V and 6 bases at J, with 15 bases between. The CDR3 bases are TGTGCCAGCAGGGGTCAGGGACTCGGTCAGCCCCAGCATTTT. This encodes CASRGQGLGQPQHF.

V is TRBV7-2 and J is TRBJ2-7, with D perhaps TRBD1 (5 bases). V was pared by 5 bases and J by 9 bases, with 17 bases between. The V gene's germline CDR1 is SGHTA and CDR2 FQGNSA. This CDR3 has 13 amino acids. As DNA, the CDR3 is TGTGCCAGCAGCGGACAAACGTGGTTCGGGCAGTACTTC. This sequence encodes CASSGQTWFGQYF.

The rearrangement uses TRBV7-2 and TRBJ2-1; D uncertain. Germline loops: CDR1 SGHTA, CDR2 FQGNSA. Between the trimmed V and J ends, which lost 2 bases and 4 bases, there was a span of 6 bases. The CDR3 length is 13 residues. The CDR3 DNA reads as TGTGCCAGCAGCTTAAACAGTTACAATGAGCAGTTCTTC. As protein: CASSLNSYNEQFF.

This chain joins TRBV7-2 and TRBJ2-1; tentatively, D is TRBD2 (6 bases). The CDR3 contains 15 residues. From germline, CDR1 is SGHTA and CDR2 FQGNSA. Trimming took 3 bases from V and 7 from J, leaving 16 bases between them. The CDR3 coding sequence is TGTGCCAGCAGCTTTCGTCCGGGGGATCTAAATGAGCAGTTCTTC. It is translated as CASSFRPGDLNEQFF.

V is TRBV3-1 (or the pseudogene TRBV3-2) and J is TRBJ2-2; D is undetermined. The CDR3 is made up of 13 amino acids. The germline V and J ends were trimmed by 2 bases and 9 bases, with 10 bases remaining between them. Germline V gene data show CDR1 as LGHDT and CDR2 as YNNKEL (reference sequence). DNA of the CDR3: TGTGCCAGCAGCCAAAGAGCTACTTGGGAGCTGTTTTTT. Translating it yields CASSQRATWELFF.

CDR3 in amino acids: CASSAGGSYEQYF. In DNA form, the CDR3 reads TGTGCCAGCAGCGCGGGAGGGAGCTACGAGCAGTACTTC. The V call is TRBV2, the J call TRBJ2-7; 9 nucleotides match TRBD2. V dropped 6 bases and J dropped 3; count of bases not matched to a gene: 3. Germline CDR1 and CDR2: SNHLY and FYNNEI. CDR3 size: 13 residues.

A few counts support this clone. The genes are TRBV28 and TRBJ1-6; tentative D call: TRBD1 (5 bases). CDR1 and CDR2 (germline): MDHEN, SYDVKM. Trimming cost V 7 bases and J 4 bases, with 8 bases left between them. CDR3 size: 13 residues. DNA for the CDR3: TGTGCCAGCATCGGGGGATATAATTCACCCCTCCACTTT. This codes for CASIGGYNSPLHF.

The genes are TRBV15 and TRBJ1-2; D ambiguous. CDR3 length equals 14 residues. Trimming shortened V by 5 bases and J by 8 bases, and 18 bases separated the two germline ends. CDR1 is LNHNV and CDR2 is YYDKDF in the germline V gene (reference sequence). CDR3 sequence (DNA): TGTGCCACCAGCCGAGGTGGGGAGGTCCAAGGCTACACCTTC. It translates to CATSRGGEVQGYTF.

The V and J genes are TRBV5-1 and TRBJ1-5; possibly TRBD1 for D (5 bases). CDR1 SGHRS and CDR2 YFSETQ come from the germline V gene. Trimming pared 4 bases from V and 4 bases from J, leaving 9 bases between. This CDR3 has 13 amino acids. The CDR3 here is CASSKGVNQPQHF. The CDR3 coding sequence is TGCGCCAGCAGCAAAGGGGTAAATCAGCCCCAGCATTTT.

The chain uses TRBV10-3 and TRBJ2-3; 11 bases agree with TRBD2. Trimming removed 0 bases from V and 6 bases from J; junction bases left unmatched: 14. The CDR3 contains 19 residues. Per the germline V gene, CDR1 is ENHRY and CDR2 is SYGVKD. The DNA for the CDR3 is TGTGCCATCAGTGAGTCAGAAGTGACTAGCGGGGCTCGTAGGGATACGCAGTATTTT. It is translated as CAISESEVTSGARRDTQYF.

This clone was seen a handful of times. V is TRBV5-1 and J is TRBJ2-1; 9 bases line up with TRBD1. Germline-derived CDR1 and CDR2 are SGHRS and YFSETQ. V was pared by 2 bases and J by 8 bases, with 11 bases of the junction left unmatched. The CDR3 sequence is 16 residues long. CDR3 sequence: CASSFSGTGQFHEQFF. CDR3 DNA: TGCGCCAGCAGCTTTTCCGGGACAGGGCAGTTCCATGAGCAGTTCTTC. The variable domain in full, completed from reference TRBV5-1 and TRBJ2-1, reads KAGVTQTPRYLIKTRGQQVTLSCSPISGHRSVSWYQQTPGQGLQFLFEYFSETQRNKGNFPGRFSGRQFSNSRSEMNVSTLELGDSALYLCASSFSGTGQFHEQFFGPGTRLTVL.

The chain uses TRBV18 and TRBJ2-5; 8 positions match TRBD2. This CDR3 is built from 15 residues. Germline CDR1 is KGHSH and CDR2 is LQKENI. The junction had 6 bases not matched to a gene; V was cut back by 3 bases and J by 3 bases. The CDR3 loop reads CASSPQALAEETQYF. The DNA for the CDR3 is TGTGCCAGCTCACCCCAGGCACTAGCGGAAGAGACCCAGTACTTC.

The chain combines TRBV30 with TRBJ1-3; TRBD1 matches 7 bases. The germline gives CDR1 GTSNPN, CDR2 SVGIG (reference sequence). This CDR3 comprises 14 residues. The ends lost 2 bases at V and 0 bases at J; junction bases unmatched: 1. The CDR3 DNA reads TGTGCCTGGAGTTACAGGGGCTCTGGAAACACCATATATTTT. It codes for CAWSYRGSGNTIYF. The full variable domain, rest sourced from reference TRBV30 and TRBJ1-3, is SQTIHQWPATLVQPVGSPLSLECTVEGTSNPNLYWYRQAAGRGLQLLFYSVGIGQISSEVPQNLSASRPQDRQFILSSKKLLLSDSGFYLCAWSYRGSGNTIYFGEGSWLTVV.

The chain joins TRBV28 to TRBJ1-1; tentative D call: TRBD1 (5 bases). Trimming pared 6 bases from V and 5 bases from J, leaving 13 bases between. The CDR3 runs to 13 residues. Germline V gene sequence: CDR1 MDHEN, CDR2 SYDVKM. The CDR3 region is CASRVSRGTEAFF. The DNA for the CDR3 is TGTGCCAGCAGGGTCTCCCGGGGGACTGAAGCTTTCTTT. Full variable domain (missing parts from reference TRBV28 and TRBJ1-1): DVKVTQSSRYLVKRTGEKVFLECVQDMDHENMFWYRQDPGLGLRLIYFSYDVKMKEKGDIPEGYSVSREKKERFSLILESASTNQTSMYLCASRVSRGTEAFFGQGTRLTVV.

In DNA form, the CDR3 reads TGCGCCAGCAGCTTTGGCGGGAGGAGTGGAGATACGCAGTATTTT. Its translation is CASSFGGRSGDTQYF. The genes are TRBV5-1 and TRBJ2-3; 8 bases fit TRBD2. Germline loops: CDR1 SGHRS, CDR2 YFSETQ. The CDR3 contains 15 residues. With V trimmed by 2 bases and J by 5 bases, 7 bases remained unmatched.

The V gene is TRBV3-1 (or the pseudogene TRBV3-2), the J gene TRBJ2-3; 7 bases align to TRBD2. This CDR3 is 17 amino acids long. V shed 1 base, J shed 2 bases, and the junction held 9 bases outside the gene matches. CDR1 LGHDT and CDR2 YNNKEL come from the germline V gene (reference sequence). The CDR3 protein is CASSQVMGTTNTDTQYF. The DNA for the CDR3 is TGTGCCAGCAGCCAAGTAATGGGGACTACAAACACAGATACGCAGTATTTT.